Following are 32 T cell receptor beta chains from one sample sequenced in a study of blood T cell repertoires in COVID-19. Here immunoSEQ multiplex PCR was the method, and the copy in TCRdb shows in-frame clones only, minus some. The table records about 68,000 clones, less than 90% of them present only once. The specimen was peripheral blood. These receptors were obtained from a man aged 45-65 years with active COVID-19.

This clone was observed a few times. The J gene is TRBJ1-1, the V gene TRBV5-4, with D tentatively TRBD1 (6 bases). CDR1 and CDR2 (germline): SGHNT, YYREEE (reference sequence). This CDR3 is built from 16 residues. With 4 bases removed from V and 0 bases from J, the gap between germline ends came to 16 bases. CDR3 amino acids: CASSPTSGGLNTEAFF. For the CDR3, the DNA is TGTGCCAGCAGCCCTACTAGTGGGGGCCTGAACACTGAAGCTTTCTTT.

V is TRBV14 and J is TRBJ1-1; weak D call: TRBD1 (5 bases). Per the germline V gene, CDR1 is SGHDN and CDR2 is FVKESK. This CDR3 contains 13 residues. V shed 3 bases and J shed 3 bases, with 8 bases lying between them. CDR3 bases: TGTGCCAGCAGCCAGGGGCACTACACTGAAGCTTTCTTT. Residues: CASSQGHYTEAFF.

The rearrangement uses TRBV5-1 and TRBJ1-3, with D perhaps TRBD1 (5 bases). The germline CDR1 and CDR2 sequences are SGHRS and YFSETQ. V lost 0 bases and J lost 4, with 5 bases in between. The CDR3 is 13 amino acids. The CDR3 DNA reads TGCGCCAGCAGCTTGGGACAGGGAAACACCATATATTTT. Translating gives CASSLGQGNTIYF.

The chain employs TRBV11-2 and TRBJ1-2; 8 bases line up with TRBD1. Trimming removed 3 bases from V and 6 bases from J; junction bases left unmatched: 9. Germline V gene lookup returns CDR1 SGHAT and CDR2 FQNNGV. The CDR3 totals 15 residues. CDR3 in DNA: TGTGCCAGCAGCTTCTACGACAGGGGCACGGATGGCTACACCTTC. Residues: CASSFYDRGTDGYTF.

This chain uses TRBV9 with TRBJ1-2, with unresolved D. V was cut by 0 bases and J by 5 bases, with 5 bases left in between. Germline V gives CDR1 SGDLS, CDR2 YYNGEE. This CDR3 has 12 amino acids. The CDR3 is CASSVDWYGYTF. As DNA, the CDR3 is TGTGCCAGCAGCGTAGACTGGTATGGCTACACCTTC.

The chain employs TRBV30 and TRBJ1-1, with TRBD1 as a possible D gene (6 bases). The CDR3 length is 13 residues. In germline, CDR1 is GTSNPN, CDR2 SVGIG (reference sequence). Trimming removed 1 base from V and 6 bases from J, with 12 bases in between. CDR3 in amino acids: CAWSEGGGAEAFF. CDR3 coding DNA: TGTGCCTGGAGTGAGGGGGGAGGGGCTGAAGCTTTCTTT.

The V and J genes are TRBV5-8 and TRBJ1-2, with D perhaps matching TRBD1 (6 bases). The germline V and J ends were trimmed by 0 bases and 2 bases, with 8 bases remaining between them. Germline CDR1 reads SGHTS; CDR2 reads YDEGEE. This CDR3 has 14 amino acids. As DNA, the CDR3 is TGTGCCAGCAGCTTGGACAGGGCAAACTATGGCTACACCTTC. This sequence encodes CASSLDRANYGYTF.

This CDR3 reads CASSNAGIQYF. The CDR3 DNA sequence: TGTGCCAGCAGCAATGCGGGCATTCAGTACTTC. The chain is built from TRBV7-8 and TRBJ2-4; weak D call: TRBD2 (5 bases). The V and J ends lost 5 bases and 9 bases respectively, with 8 bases between them. CDR1 SGHVS and CDR2 FQNEAQ come from the germline V gene. The CDR3 runs 11 residues.

The chain links TRBV6-5 to TRBJ2-7; a weak D match, TRBD1 (6 bases). The CDR3 length is 12 residues. V was cut by 4 bases and J by 6 bases, with 10 bases left in between. The germline gives CDR1 MNHEY, CDR2 SVGAGI. CDR3 in amino acids: CASSSGQVEQYF. CDR3 nucleotides: TGTGCCAGCAGTTCGGGACAAGTCGAGCAGTACTTC.

This clone has a handful of counts. The chain carries TRBV6-5 and TRBJ2-7; TRBD2 might be the D (6 bases). This CDR3 is 13 amino acids long. Trimming took 8 bases from V and 2 from J, leaving 13 bases between them. Looked up from germline, CDR1 is MNHEY and CDR2 is SVGAGI. The CDR3 reads CASGRSGTYEQYF. For the CDR3, the DNA is TGTGCCAGCGGGCGTAGCGGAACCTACGAGCAGTACTTC.

This clone was seen once. The J gene is TRBJ1-6, the V gene TRBV3-1 (or the pseudogene TRBV3-2); D gene ambiguous. Germline lookup yields CDR1 LGHDT and CDR2 YNNKEL (reference sequence). Between the trimmed V and J ends, which lost 0 bases and 6 bases, there was a span of 18 bases. This CDR3 has 18 amino acids. The CDR3 sequence is CASSQDLAETMGNSPLHF. DNA for the CDR3: TGTGCCAGCAGCCAAGATCTAGCTGAGACGATGGGTAATTCACCCCTCCACTTT.

This chain links TRBV6-6 with TRBJ2-4, with a possible D match to TRBD1 (6 bases). The V end was cut by 7 bases, the J end by 9 bases, with 16 bases between. Germline V gives CDR1 MNHNY, CDR2 SVGAGI (reference sequence). There are 13 residues in the CDR3. The CDR3 region has the DNA TGTGCCAGCATTTCTCAGGGGTGGGCCATTCAGTACTTC. Translation: CASISQGWAIQYF.

J is TRBJ1-6 and V is TRBV4-2, with D unclear. Trimming pared 4 bases from V and 9 bases from J, leaving 7 bases between. The length of the CDR3 is 12 residues. Germline V gives CDR1 LGHNA, CDR2 YNFKEQ. CDR3 region: CASSPTSSPLHF. The CDR3 nucleotides are TGTGCCAGCAGCCCGACATCTTCACCCCTCCACTTT.

The rearrangement links TRBV4-3 to TRBJ2-3, with TRBD2 matching over 9 bases. This CDR3 has 16 amino acids. J lost 4 bases, V lost 3 bases, and 8 bases had no gene match. CDR1 and CDR2 from the germline V gene are LGHNA and YSLEER. This CDR3 reads CASSQTRGGLPDTQYF. CDR3 coding DNA: TGCGCCAGCAGCCAGACGCGGGGGGGCCTTCCAGATACGCAGTATTTT.

The chain links TRBV2 to TRBJ1-1, with D possibly matching TRBD1 (6 bases). The CDR3 consists of 13 residues. The germline CDR1 and CDR2 sequences are SNHLY and FYNNEI. The V end was cut by 8 bases, the J end by 2 bases, with 12 bases between. CDR3 sequence (DNA): TGTGCCAGCTCGTTTGGGGGCAACACTGAAGCTTTCTTT. This sequence encodes CASSFGGNTEAFF.

The chain links TRBV5-8 to TRBJ2-1, with a tentative D call TRBD2 (6 bases). This CDR3 spans 11 amino acids. In germline, CDR1 is SGHTS, CDR2 YDEGEE. Trimming removed 5 bases at V and 6 bases at J, with 6 bases between. CDR3 bases: TGTGCCAGCAGGGGAGGCAATGAGCAGTTCTTC. Translation gives CASRGGNEQFF.

The genes are TRBV6-5 and TRBJ1-5; TRBD1 agrees at 10 bases. The germline V gene encodes CDR1 MNHEY and CDR2 SVGAGI. The CDR3 spans 16 residues. Trimming at V came to 2 bases and at J to 3 bases, leaving 4 bases not matched to a gene. The CDR3 DNA sequence: TGTGCCAGCAGTTACGAGGGACAGGGGTTCAATCAGCCCCAGCATTTT. Translation gives CASSYEGQGFNQPQHF.

This clone was seen a handful of times. This chain joins TRBV19 and TRBJ2-7, with D possibly matching TRBD1 (5 bases). Germline V CDR1 and CDR2: LNHDA, SQIVND (reference sequence). This CDR3 comprises 16 residues. V was cut by 3 bases and J by 4 bases, with 19 bases left in between. This chain's CDR3 is CASSMDPRIQAYEQYF. CDR3 nucleotides: TGTGCCAGTAGTATGGATCCTAGGATACAGGCTTACGAGCAGTACTTC.

The chain links TRBV9 to TRBJ1-1; 7 positions agree with TRBD1. This CDR3 contains 14 residues. V dropped 3 bases and J dropped 5; count of bases not matched to a gene: 7. Germline assignment: CDR1 SGDLS and CDR2 YYNGEE. The CDR3 nucleotides are TGTGCCAGCAGCGAGGGGGCGCGGATAACTGAAGCTTTCTTT. This codes for CASSEGARITEAFF.

This clone came up once. V gene TRBV10-2 combines with J gene TRBJ1-2, with a tentative D call TRBD1 (5 bases). The CDR3 is 13 amino acids. Germline assignment: CDR1 WSHSY and CDR2 SAAADI. V was trimmed by 7 bases and J by 2 bases, leaving 11 bases between them. CDR3 protein: CASMLTENYGYTF. The CDR3 DNA sequence: TGCGCCAGCATGCTGACAGAAAACTATGGCTACACCTTC.

The chain joins TRBV3-1 (or the pseudogene TRBV3-2) to TRBJ2-1; 8 bases align to TRBD1. CDR3 length: 17 amino acids. Germline V gives CDR1 LGHDT, CDR2 YNNKEL (reference sequence). V shed 3 bases and J 1 base; nucleotides not matched to a gene: 8. Here the CDR3 reads CASSQGADRESYNEQFF. The CDR3 DNA reads as TGTGCCAGCAGCCAGGGGGCGGACAGGGAATCCTACAATGAGCAGTTCTTC.

V and J are TRBV5-8 and TRBJ1-4; D unresolved. Germline CDR1 SGHTS, CDR2 YDEGEE. The CDR3 is made up of 14 amino acids. Trimming left V 7 bases short and J 7 bases short, with 17 bases between. The CDR3 DNA follows: TGTGCCAGCGCCCCGATGCGGGCGAGTGAAAAACTGTTTTTT. Translated, it gives CASAPMRASEKLFF.

The V gene is TRBV5-1, the J gene TRBJ1-2; 10 bases are shared with TRBD1. CDR3 length: 15 amino acids. Germline loops: CDR1 SGHRS, CDR2 YFSETQ. Trimming took 7 bases from V and 4 from J; bases not matched to a gene: 10. The CDR3 coding sequence is TGCGCCAGCGGGACAGGGGCCACTCGGGGCTATGGCTACACCTTC. Its protein product is CASGTGATRGYGYTF.

V is TRBV11-1 and J is TRBJ2-1, with 9 positions matching TRBD2. The CDR3 has 16 amino acids. Germline lookup yields CDR1 SGHAT and CDR2 FQDESV (reference sequence). Trimming cost V 0 bases and J 8 bases; bases outside gene matches: 8. Written as DNA, the CDR3 is TGTGCCAGCAGCTTAGCGCGAAGCGGGGGGTGGTATGAGCAGTTCTTC. Translated, it gives CASSLARSGGWYEQFF.

This chain links TRBV6-4 with TRBJ2-2, with 14 bases fitting TRBD2. With 8 bases clipped from V and 6 bases from J, the junction kept 8 bases outside the gene matches. Germline V lookup: CDR1 MRHNA, CDR2 SNTAGT. The CDR3 totals 16 residues. The CDR3 is CASGSGTSGSPGELFF. The CDR3 bases are TGTGCCAGCGGCTCCGGGACTAGCGGGAGCCCCGGGGAGCTGTTTTTT.

The chain links TRBV4-1 to TRBJ2-3, with a possible D match to TRBD1 (5 bases). The germline V gene encodes CDR1 MGHRA and CDR2 YSYEKL. V was pared by 1 base and J by 2 bases, with 13 bases between. The CDR3 consists of 16 residues. The CDR3 bases are TGCGCCAGCAGCCAAGCCACAGGTGCGCACACAGATACGCAGTATTTT. This sequence encodes CASSQATGAHTDTQYF.

This clone was observed a single time. The J gene is TRBJ2-5, the V gene TRBV6-2 or TRBV6-3; TRBD1 matches 9 bases. Germline V lookup: CDR1 MNHEY, CDR2 SVGEGT. With 5 bases clipped from V and 0 bases from J, the junction kept 1 base outside the gene matches. This CDR3 contains 14 residues. The CDR3 loop is CASSRDRDQETQYF. Written as DNA, the CDR3 is TGTGCCAGCAGTCGGGACAGGGACCAAGAGACCCAGTACTTC.

This chain joins TRBV18 and TRBJ1-1; D unresolved. CDR1 and CDR2 (germline): KGHSH, LQKENI. Trimming took 7 bases from V and 0 from J, leaving 3 bases between them. The CDR3 consists of 11 residues. The CDR3: CASFMNTEAFF. The CDR3 DNA is TGTGCCAGCTTTATGAACACTGAAGCTTTCTTT.

This clone was observed a few times. An end of the junction does not agree with germline; a read error may underlie this. The gene calls are TRBV7-7 and TRBJ2-7; D gene ambiguous. CDR1 and CDR2 from the germline V gene are SSHAT and FNYEAQ (reference sequence). The CDR3 has 14 residues. CDR3 loop: CASSPSGSGYEQYF. As DNA, the CDR3 is TGTGCTAGCAGCCCTAGTGGGTCGGGCTACGAGCAGTACTTC.

The chain uses TRBV12-3 or TRBV12-4 and TRBJ2-1, with D tentatively TRBD2 (5 bases). V was pared by 5 bases and J by 9 bases, with 11 bases between. This CDR3 is 12 amino acids long. CDR3 nucleotide sequence: TGTGCCAGCAGTGCAGCGGAGCCTGAGCAGTTCTTC. Translated, it gives CASSAAEPEQFF.

This chain connects TRBV5-1 to TRBJ2-5; D is ambiguous. V lost 0 bases to trimming and J lost 1 base, with 4 bases between them. CDR1 SGHRS and CDR2 YFSETQ come from the germline V gene. The CDR3 runs 13 residues. CDR3 loop: CASSLDSQETQYF. Here the CDR3 DNA reads TGCGCCAGCAGCTTGGACAGCCAAGAGACCCAGTACTTC.

This chain uses TRBV7-9 with TRBJ2-5; 11 positions agree with TRBD2. The CDR3 sequence is 16 residues long. Germline V gives CDR1 SEHNR, CDR2 FQNEAQ (reference sequence). V shed 5 bases and J 4 bases; nucleotides not matched to a gene: 9. In DNA form, the CDR3 reads TGTGCCAGCAGCCCGGGTAGCGGGAGGGGGAGAGAGACCCAGTACTTC. Its protein product is CASSPGSGRGRETQYF.